This paragraph covers one T cell receptor (beta chain) sequence. The cohort comprised adults aged roughly 18 to 95 years residing in some 24 US areas. What the recovered Cohort 3 donors had was two negative PCRs, clearance, or symptom resolution. In the authors' workflow: The authors estimated nucleated cell counts from reference gene primer amplification. TCRdb's copy holds only in-frame clones and misses some; the assay was immunoSEQ multiplex PCR. The V and J calls and clone size are taken from that table; D and trimming were inferred from the DNA. This sample has about 290,000 clones; approximately 88% occur once, and the top ten carry less than 2%. The CDR3 sequence is 15 residues long. Germline V gives CDR1 SGDLS, CDR2 YYNGEE. The V end lost 0 bases, the J end lost 1 base, and 10 bases lay between the germline ends. This sample was included in a study of blood T cell repertoires in COVID-19. About the study: Sources were T cells, B-cell-depleted T cells, or PBMCs; the material itself was cDNA or gDNA.

This chain links TRBV9 with TRBJ1-1, with a weak D call TRBD1 (5 bases). The clonotype comes from a woman between 40 and 50 years old who had recovered from COVID-19. The sequenced material came from PBMCs or T cells enriched from blood (not recorded which). This CDR3 is CASSVVGGTNTEAFF. The CDR3 bases are TGTGCCAGCAGCGTAGTGGGGGGGACGAACACTGAAGCTTTCTTT.